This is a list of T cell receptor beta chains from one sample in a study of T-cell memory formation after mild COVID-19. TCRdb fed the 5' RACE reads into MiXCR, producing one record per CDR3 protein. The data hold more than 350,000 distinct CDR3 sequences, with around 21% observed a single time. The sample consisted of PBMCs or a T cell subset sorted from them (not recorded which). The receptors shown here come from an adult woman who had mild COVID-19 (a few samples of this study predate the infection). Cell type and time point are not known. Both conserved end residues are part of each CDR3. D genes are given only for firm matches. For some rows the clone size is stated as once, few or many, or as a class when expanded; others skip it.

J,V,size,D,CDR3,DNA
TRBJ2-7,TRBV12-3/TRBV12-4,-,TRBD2,CASTSAAGGSYEQYF,TGTGCCAGCACCTCAGCGGCGGGGGGCTCCTACGAGCAGTACTTC
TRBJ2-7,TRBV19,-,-,CASTPEGVGKQYF,TGTGCCAGTACCCCCGAGGGGGTAGGTAAGCAGTACTTC
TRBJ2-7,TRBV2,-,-,CAQGRGDYEQYF,TGTGCCCAGGGCAGGGGGGACTACGAGCAGTACTTC
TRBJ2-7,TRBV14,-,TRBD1,CASSQTGPDYEQYF,TGTGCCAGCAGCCAGACAGGGCCGGACTACGAGCAGTACTTC
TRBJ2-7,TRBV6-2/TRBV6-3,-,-,CASSWGRGFYEQYF,TGTGCCAGCAGTTGGGGGAGAGGCTTCTACGAGCAGTACTTC
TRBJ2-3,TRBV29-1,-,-,CSVETGSTDTQYF,TGCAGCGTTGAAACAGGGAGCACAGATACGCAGTATTTT
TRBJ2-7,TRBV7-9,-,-,CASSPGVRDGLYEQYF,TGTGCCAGCAGCCCAGGAGTCCGGGACGGCCTCTACGAGCAGTACTTC
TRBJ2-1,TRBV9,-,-,CASSVVGTTPEQFF,TGTGCCAGCAGCGTAGTGGGGACCACCCCTGAGCAGTTCTTC
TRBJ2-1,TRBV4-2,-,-,CASRAGDYNEQFF,TGTGCCAGTCGGGCAGGGGACTACAATGAGCAGTTCTTC
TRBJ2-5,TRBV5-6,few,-,CASSLIYGKETQYF,TGTGCCAGCAGCTTGATTTACGGGAAAGAGACCCAGTACTTC
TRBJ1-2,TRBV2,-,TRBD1,CASTEQGRSYGYTF,TGTGCCAGCACTGAACAGGGGCGCAGCTATGGCTACACCTTC
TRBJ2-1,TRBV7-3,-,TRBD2,CASSLGAGTSGGEKFF,TGTGCCAGCAGCCTCGGTGCCGGGACTAGCGGGGGCGAAAAGTTCTTC
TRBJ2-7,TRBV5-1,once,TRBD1,CASSLTRGREQYF,TGCGCCAGCAGCTTGACCAGGGGGCGTGAGCAGTACTTC
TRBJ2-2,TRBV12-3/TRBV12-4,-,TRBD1,CASRWDRGHNTGELFF,TGTGCCAGCAGATGGGACAGGGGGCATAACACCGGGGAGCTGTTTTTT
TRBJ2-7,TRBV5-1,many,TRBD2,CASSSGLANAYEQYF,TGCGCCAGCAGCTCAGGACTAGCGAACGCCTACGAGCAGTACTTC
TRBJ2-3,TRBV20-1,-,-,CSASLRTVGTDTQYF,TGCAGTGCTAGTTTAAGGACAGTAGGCACAGATACGCAGTATTTT
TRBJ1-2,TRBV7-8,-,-,CASSLGDNYGYTF,TGTGCCAGCAGCTTAGGGGATAACTATGGCTACACCTTC
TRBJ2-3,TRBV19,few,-,CASTDGGTPSTDTQYF,TGTGCCAGTACCGACGGCGGGACTCCGAGCACAGATACGCAGTATTTT
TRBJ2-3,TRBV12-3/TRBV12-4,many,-,CASSWTSTDTQYF,TGTGCCAGCAGCTGGACTAGCACAGATACGCAGTATTTT
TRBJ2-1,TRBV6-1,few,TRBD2,CASSFSNGGGKQFF,TGTGCCAGCAGTTTCTCTAACGGGGGAGGGAAGCAGTTCTTC
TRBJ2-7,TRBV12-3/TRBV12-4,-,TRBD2,CASSLGDSGRYEQYF,TGTGCCAGCAGTTTAGGCGATAGCGGGAGGTACGAGCAGTACTTC
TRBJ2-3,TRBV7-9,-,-,CASSPTLKTDTQYF,TGTGCCAGCAGCCCTACTCTAAAGACAGATACGCAGTATTTT
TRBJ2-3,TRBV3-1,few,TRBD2,CASRRGGTDTQYF,TGTGCCAGCAGGCGGGGGGGCACAGATACGCAGTATTTT
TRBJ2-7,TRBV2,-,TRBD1,CASSVGAGGEQYF,TGTGCCAGCAGTGTAGGGGCAGGGGGCGAGCAGTACTTC
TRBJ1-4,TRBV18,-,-,CASSPRGNEKLFF,TGTGCCAGCTCACCTAGGGGAAATGAAAAACTGTTTTTT
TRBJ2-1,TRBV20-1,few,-,CSAPWDGDEQFF,TGCAGTGCTCCCTGGGATGGGGATGAGCAGTTCTTC
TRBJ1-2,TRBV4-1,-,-,CASSQRGGYTF,TGCGCCAGCAGCCAAAGAGGTGGCTACACCTTC
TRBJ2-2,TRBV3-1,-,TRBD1,CASTHLGQGAGELFF,TGTGCCAGCACGCATCTTGGACAGGGGGCCGGGGAGCTGTTTTTT
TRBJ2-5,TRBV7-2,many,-,CASSLPRGWETQYF,TGTGCCAGCAGCCTACCGCGGGGTTGGGAGACCCAGTACTTC
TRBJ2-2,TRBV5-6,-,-,CASRETGRGNTGELFF,TGTGCCAGCAGAGAAACAGGGAGAGGGAACACCGGGGAGCTGTTTTTT
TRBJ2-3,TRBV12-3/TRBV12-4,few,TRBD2,CASRGLASTDTQYF,TGTGCCAGCAGGGGACTAGCGTCTACAGATACGCAGTATTTT
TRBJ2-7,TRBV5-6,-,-,CASTRRRNYEQYF,TGTGCCAGCACCCGTCGGAGGAACTACGAGCAGTACTTC
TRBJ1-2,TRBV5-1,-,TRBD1,CASSLSQGVYGYTF,TGCGCCAGCAGCTTATCGCAGGGGGTCTATGGCTACACCTTC
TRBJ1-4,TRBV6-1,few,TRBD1,CATSWTGAGEKLFF,TGTGCCACCTCGTGGACAGGGGCTGGAGAAAAACTGTTTTTT
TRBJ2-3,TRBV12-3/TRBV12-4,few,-,CASRTLGRTDTQYF,TGTGCCAGCAGGACCCTCGGGAGAACAGATACGCAGTATTTT
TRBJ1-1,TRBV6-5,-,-,CASSSLQLNTEAFF,TGTGCCAGCAGCTCGCTTCAATTGAACACTGAAGCTTTCTTT
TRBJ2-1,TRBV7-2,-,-,CASSGRASSYNEQFF,TGTGCCAGCAGCGGGCGCGCGAGCTCCTACAATGAGCAGTTCTTC
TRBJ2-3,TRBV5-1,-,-,CASSLVLVRSGAGADTQYF,TGCGCCAGCAGCTTGGTACTGGTACGGTCGGGGGCCGGGGCAGATACGCAGTATTTT
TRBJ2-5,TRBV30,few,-,CAWSVGGRETQYF,TGTGCCTGGAGTGTGGGGGGGCGAGAGACCCAGTACTTC
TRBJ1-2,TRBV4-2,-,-,CASSQDQDFSGGYTF,TGTGCCAGCAGCCAAGATCAGGATTTCTCGGGGGGCTACACCTTC
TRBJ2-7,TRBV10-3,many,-,CAISGDKSHNYEQYF,TGTGCCATCAGCGGGGACAAGTCCCACAACTACGAGCAGTACTTC
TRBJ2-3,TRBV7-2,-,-,CASSPPSKTQYF,TGTGCCAGCAGCCCCCCATCGAAGACGCAGTATTTT
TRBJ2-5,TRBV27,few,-,CASSLRRDWETQYF,TGTGCCAGCAGTTTAAGGAGGGACTGGGAGACCCAGTACTTC
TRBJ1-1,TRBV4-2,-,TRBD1,CASSQEDRGNTEAFF,TGTGCCAGCAGCCAAGAGGACAGGGGGAACACTGAAGCTTTCTTT
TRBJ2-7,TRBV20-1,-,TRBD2,CSASPLAGEYF,TGCAGTGCTAGCCCACTAGCGGGAGAATACTTC
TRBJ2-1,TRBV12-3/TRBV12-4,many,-,CASSFDNEQFF,TGTGCCAGCAGTTTTGACAATGAGCAGTTCTTC
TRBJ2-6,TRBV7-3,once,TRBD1,CASSRGQPGANVLTF,TGTGCCAGCAGCCGGGGACAGCCCGGGGCCAACGTCCTGACTTTC
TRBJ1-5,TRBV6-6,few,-,CASTVDGGPNQPQHF,TGTGCCAGCACAGTGGACGGGGGCCCCAATCAGCCCCAGCATTTT
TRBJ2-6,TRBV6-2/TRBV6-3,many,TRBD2,CASSYGSGRAFGANVLTF,TGTGCCAGCAGTTACGGTAGCGGGAGGGCATTTGGGGCCAACGTCCTGACTTTC
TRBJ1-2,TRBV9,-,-,CASNPRGWGHGYTF,TGTGCCAGCAACCCCCGTGGGTGGGGACATGGCTACACCTTC
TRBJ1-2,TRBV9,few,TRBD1,CASSETTQLGGQGTDGYTF,TGTGCCAGCAGCGAAACCACTCAACTCGGGGGACAGGGGACGGACGGCTACACCTTC
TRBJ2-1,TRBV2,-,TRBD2,CASSGATGTSVIYEQFF,TGTGCCAGCAGCGGCGCAACCGGGACTAGTGTTATATATGAGCAGTTCTTC